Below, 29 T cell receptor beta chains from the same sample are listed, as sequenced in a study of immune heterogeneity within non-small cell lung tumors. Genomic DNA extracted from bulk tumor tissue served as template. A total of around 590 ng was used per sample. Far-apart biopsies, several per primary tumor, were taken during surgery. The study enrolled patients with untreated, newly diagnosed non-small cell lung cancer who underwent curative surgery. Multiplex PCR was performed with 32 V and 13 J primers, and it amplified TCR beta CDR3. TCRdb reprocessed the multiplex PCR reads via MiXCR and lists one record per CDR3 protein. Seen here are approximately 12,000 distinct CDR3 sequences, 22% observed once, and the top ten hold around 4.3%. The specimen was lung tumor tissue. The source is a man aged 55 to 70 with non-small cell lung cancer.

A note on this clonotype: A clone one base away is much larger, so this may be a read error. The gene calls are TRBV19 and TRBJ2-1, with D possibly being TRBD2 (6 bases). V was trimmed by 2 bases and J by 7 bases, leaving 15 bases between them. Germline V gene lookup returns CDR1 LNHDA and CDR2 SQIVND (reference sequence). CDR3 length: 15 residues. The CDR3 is CASSISGAPRNEQFF. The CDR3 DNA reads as TGTGCCAGTAGTATATCGGGAGCGCCTCGGAATGAGCAGTTCTTC.

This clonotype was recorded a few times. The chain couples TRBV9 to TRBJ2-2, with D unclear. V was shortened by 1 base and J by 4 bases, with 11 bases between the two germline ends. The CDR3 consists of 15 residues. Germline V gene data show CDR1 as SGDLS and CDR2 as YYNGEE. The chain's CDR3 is CASSVSLPGTGELFF. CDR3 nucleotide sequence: TGTGCCAGCAGCGTAAGTCTTCCTGGCACCGGGGAGCTGTTTTTT.

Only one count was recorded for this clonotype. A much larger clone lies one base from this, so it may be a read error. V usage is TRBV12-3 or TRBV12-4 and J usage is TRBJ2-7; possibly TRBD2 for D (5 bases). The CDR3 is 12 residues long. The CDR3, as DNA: TGTGCCATCAGTTTCGGGGCCTACGAGCAGTACTTC. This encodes CAISFGAYEQYF.

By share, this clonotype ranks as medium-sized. This CDR3 reads CASSEKASGMITGANVLTF. CDR3 in DNA: TGTGCCAGCAGTGAAAAAGCTAGCGGGATGATCACTGGGGCCAACGTCCTGACTTTC. This chain connects TRBV6-1 to TRBJ2-6; 9 bases line up with TRBD2. J was trimmed by 2 bases and V by 2 bases; bases with no gene match: 10. Germline-derived CDR1 and CDR2 are MNHNS and SASEGT. The length of the CDR3 is 19 residues.

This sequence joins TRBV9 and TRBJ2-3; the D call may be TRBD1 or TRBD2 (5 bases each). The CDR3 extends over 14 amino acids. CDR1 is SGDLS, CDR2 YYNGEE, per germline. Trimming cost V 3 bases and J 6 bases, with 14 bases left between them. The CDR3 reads CASSEVGGFDTQYF. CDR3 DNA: TGTGCCAGCAGCGAGGTTGGGGGTTTCGATACGCAGTATTTT.

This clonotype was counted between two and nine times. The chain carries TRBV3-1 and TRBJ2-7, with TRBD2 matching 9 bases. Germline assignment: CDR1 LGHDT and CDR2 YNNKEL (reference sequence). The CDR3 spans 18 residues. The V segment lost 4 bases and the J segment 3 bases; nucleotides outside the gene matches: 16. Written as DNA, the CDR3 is TGTGCCAGCAGCCCTCTTTACGATAGCGGGAGAGGTAGCTACGAGCAGTACTTC. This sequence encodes CASSPLYDSGRGSYEQYF.

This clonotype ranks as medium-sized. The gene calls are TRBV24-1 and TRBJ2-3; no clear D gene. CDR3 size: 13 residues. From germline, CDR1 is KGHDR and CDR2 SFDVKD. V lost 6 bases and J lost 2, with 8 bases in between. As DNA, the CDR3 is TGTGCCACCAGTCACGGGTCCACAGATACGCAGTATTTT. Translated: CATSHGSTDTQYF.

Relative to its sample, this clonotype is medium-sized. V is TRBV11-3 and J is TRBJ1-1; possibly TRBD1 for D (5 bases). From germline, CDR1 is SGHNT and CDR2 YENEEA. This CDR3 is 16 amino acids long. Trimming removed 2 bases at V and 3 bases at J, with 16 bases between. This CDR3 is CASSLSGGGGDTEAFF. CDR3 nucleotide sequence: TGTGCCAGCAGCTTAAGCGGGGGGGGGGGGGACACTGAAGCTTTCTTT.

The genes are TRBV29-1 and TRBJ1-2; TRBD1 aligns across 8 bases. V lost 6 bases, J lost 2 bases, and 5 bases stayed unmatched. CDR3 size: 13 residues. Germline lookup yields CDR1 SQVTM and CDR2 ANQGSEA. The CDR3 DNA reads TGCAGCGTAGGACAGGGCTTGAACTATGGCTACACCTTC. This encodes CSVGQGLNYGYTF.

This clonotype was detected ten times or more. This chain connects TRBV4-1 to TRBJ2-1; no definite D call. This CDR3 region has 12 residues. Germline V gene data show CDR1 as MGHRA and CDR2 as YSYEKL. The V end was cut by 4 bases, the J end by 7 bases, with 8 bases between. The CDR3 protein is CASSPWGNEQFF. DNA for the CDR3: TGCGCCAGCAGCCCCTGGGGAAATGAGCAGTTCTTC.

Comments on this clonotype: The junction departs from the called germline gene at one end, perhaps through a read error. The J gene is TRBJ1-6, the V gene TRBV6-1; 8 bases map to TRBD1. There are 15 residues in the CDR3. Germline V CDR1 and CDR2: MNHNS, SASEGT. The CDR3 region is CASSSRTGMGSLLHF. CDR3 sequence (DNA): TGTGCCAGCAGCAGCAGGACAGGGATGGGCTCACTCCTCCACTTT.

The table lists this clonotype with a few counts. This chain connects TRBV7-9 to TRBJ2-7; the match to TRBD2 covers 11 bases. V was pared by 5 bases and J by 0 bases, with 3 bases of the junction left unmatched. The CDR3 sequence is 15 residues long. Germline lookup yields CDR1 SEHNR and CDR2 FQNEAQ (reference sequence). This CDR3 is CASSPGLADSYEQYF. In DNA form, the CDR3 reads TGTGCCAGCAGCCCGGGACTAGCGGACTCCTACGAGCAGTACTTC. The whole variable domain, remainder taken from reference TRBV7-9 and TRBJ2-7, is DTGVSQNPRHKITKRGQNVTFRCDPISEHNRLYWYRQTLGQGPEFLTYFQNEAQLEKSRLLSDRFSAERPKGSFSTLEIQRTEQGDSAMYLCASSPGLADSYEQYFGPGTRLTVT.

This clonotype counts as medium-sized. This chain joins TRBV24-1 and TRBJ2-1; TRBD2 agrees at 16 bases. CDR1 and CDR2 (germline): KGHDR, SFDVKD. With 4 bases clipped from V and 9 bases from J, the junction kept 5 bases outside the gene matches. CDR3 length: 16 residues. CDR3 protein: CATSETGTSGRVEQFF. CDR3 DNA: TGTGCCACCAGTGAGACCGGGACTAGCGGGAGGGTTGAGCAGTTCTTC.

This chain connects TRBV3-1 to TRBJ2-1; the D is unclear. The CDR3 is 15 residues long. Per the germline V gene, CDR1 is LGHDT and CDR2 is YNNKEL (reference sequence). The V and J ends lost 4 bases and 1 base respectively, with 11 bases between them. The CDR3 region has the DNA TGTGCCAGCAGCCCCTGGGATGGGTCCTACAATGAGCAGTTCTTC. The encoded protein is CASSPWDGSYNEQFF.

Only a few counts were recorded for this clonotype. This chain's CDR3 is CASSPLAELQETQYF. The CDR3 DNA is TGTGCCAGCTCACCGCTAGCGGAGCTCCAAGAGACCCAGTACTTC. The V call is TRBV18, the J call TRBJ2-5; TRBD2 agrees at 7 bases. The germline CDR1 and CDR2 sequences are KGHSH and LQKENI. This CDR3 spans 15 amino acids. With 3 bases clipped from V and 1 base from J, the junction kept 5 bases outside the gene matches.

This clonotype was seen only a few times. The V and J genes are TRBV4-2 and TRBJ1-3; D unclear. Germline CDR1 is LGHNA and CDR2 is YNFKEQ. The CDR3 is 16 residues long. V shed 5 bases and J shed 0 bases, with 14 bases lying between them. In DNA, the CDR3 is TGTGCCAGCAGCTACGGCCGACCGAGCTCTGGAAACACCATATATTTT. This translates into CASSYGRPSSGNTIYF.

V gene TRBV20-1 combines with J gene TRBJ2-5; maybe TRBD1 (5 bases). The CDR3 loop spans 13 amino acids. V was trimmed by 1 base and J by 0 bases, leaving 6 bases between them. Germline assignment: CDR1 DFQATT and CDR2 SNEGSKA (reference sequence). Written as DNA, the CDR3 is TGCAGTGCTAGAGGACAGTACCAAGAGACCCAGTACTTC. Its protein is CSARGQYQETQYF.

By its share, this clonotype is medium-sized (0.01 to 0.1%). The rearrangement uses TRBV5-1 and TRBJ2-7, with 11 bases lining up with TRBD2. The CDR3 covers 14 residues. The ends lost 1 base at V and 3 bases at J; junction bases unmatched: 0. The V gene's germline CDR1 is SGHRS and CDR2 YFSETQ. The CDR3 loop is CASSLTSGSYEQYF. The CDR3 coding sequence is TGCGCCAGCAGCTTGACTAGCGGGAGCTACGAGCAGTACTTC.

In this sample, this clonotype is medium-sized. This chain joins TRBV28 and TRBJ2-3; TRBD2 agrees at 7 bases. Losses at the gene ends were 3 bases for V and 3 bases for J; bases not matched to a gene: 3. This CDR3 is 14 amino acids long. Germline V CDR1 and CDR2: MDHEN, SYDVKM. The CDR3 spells CASSFVAGTDTQYF. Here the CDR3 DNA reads TGTGCCAGCAGTTTCGTAGCGGGTACAGATACGCAGTATTTT.

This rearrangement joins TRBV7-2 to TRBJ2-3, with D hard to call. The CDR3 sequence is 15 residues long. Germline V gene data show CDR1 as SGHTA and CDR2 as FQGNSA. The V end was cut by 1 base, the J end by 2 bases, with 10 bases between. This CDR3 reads CASSLGLASTDTQYF. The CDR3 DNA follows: TGTGCCAGCAGCTTAGGACTTGCATCCACAGATACGCAGTATTTT. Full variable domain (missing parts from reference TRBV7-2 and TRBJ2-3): GAGVSQSPSNKVTEKGKDVELRCDPISGHTALYWYRQSLGQGLEFLIYFQGNSAPDKSGLPSDRFSAERTGGSVSTLTIQRTQQEDSAVYLCASSLGLASTDTQYFGPGTRLTVL.

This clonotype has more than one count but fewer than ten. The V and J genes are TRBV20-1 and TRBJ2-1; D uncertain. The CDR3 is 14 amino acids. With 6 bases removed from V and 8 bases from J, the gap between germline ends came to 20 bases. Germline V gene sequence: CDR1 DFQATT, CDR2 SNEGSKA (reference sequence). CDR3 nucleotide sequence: TGCAGTGCCCCCCAACACGGAATGGACGATGAGCAGTTCTTC. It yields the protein CSAPQHGMDDEQFF.

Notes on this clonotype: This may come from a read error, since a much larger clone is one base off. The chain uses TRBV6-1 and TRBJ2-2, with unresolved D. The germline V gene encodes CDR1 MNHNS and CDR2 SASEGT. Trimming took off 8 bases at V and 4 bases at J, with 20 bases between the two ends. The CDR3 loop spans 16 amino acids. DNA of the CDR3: TGTGCCAGCCCTCCCGCCGGGTCGAGATGCACCGGGGAGCTGTTTTTT. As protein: CASPPAGSRCTGELFF.

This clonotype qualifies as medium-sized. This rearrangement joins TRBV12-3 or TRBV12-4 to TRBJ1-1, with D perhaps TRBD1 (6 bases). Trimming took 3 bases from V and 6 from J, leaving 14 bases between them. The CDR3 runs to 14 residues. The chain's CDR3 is CASSFGQGSPEAFF. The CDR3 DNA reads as TGTGCCAGCAGTTTTGGGCAGGGGTCGCCTGAAGCTTTCTTT.

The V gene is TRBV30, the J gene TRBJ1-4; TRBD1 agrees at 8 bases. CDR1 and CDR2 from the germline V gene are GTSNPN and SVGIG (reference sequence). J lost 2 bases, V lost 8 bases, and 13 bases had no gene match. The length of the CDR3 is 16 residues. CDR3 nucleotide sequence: TGTGCCAACATGGCGAAGACAGGGGACACTAATGAAAAACTGTTTTTT. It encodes CANMAKTGDTNEKLFF.

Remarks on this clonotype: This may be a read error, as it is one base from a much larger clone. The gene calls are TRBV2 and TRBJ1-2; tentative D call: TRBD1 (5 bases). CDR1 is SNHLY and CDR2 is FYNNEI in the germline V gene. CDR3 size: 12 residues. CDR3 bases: TGTGGCAGCAGGGACCGGGGGTCCAGACTTCCCTTC. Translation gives CGSRDRGSRLPF. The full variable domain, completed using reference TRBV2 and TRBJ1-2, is EPEVTQTPSHQVTQMGQEVILRCVPISNHLYFYWYRQILGQKVEFLVSFYNNEISEKSEIFDDQFSVERPDGSNFTLKIRSTKLEDSAMYFCGSRDRGSRLPFGSGTRLTVV.

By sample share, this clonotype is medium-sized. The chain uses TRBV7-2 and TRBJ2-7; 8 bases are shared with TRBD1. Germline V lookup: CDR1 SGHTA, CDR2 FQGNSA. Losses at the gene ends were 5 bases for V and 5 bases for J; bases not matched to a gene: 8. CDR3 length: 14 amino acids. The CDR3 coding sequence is TGTGCCAGCAGCGTCGGACAGGGAGCAAACGAGCAGTACTTC. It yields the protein CASSVGQGANEQYF.

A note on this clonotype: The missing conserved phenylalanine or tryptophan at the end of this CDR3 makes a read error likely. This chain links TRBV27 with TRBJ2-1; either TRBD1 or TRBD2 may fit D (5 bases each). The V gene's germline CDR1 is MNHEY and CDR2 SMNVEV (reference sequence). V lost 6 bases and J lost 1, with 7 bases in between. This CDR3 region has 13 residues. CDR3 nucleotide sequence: TGTGCCAGCAGGGGGGAATCCTACAATGAGCAGTTCGTC. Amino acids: CASRGESYNEQFV.

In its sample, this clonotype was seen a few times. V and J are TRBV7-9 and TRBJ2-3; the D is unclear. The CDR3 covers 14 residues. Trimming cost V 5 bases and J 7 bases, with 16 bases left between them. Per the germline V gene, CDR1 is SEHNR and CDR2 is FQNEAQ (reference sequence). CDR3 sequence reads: CASSRGRSVNTQYF. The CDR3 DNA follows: TGTGCCAGCAGCCGAGGACGGTCCGTAAATACGCAGTATTTT.

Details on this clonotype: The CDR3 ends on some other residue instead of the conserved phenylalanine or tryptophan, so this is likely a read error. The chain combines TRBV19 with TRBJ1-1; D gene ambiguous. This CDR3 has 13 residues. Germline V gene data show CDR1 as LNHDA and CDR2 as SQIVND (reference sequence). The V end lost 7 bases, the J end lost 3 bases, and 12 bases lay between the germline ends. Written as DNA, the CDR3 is TGTGCCAGTAAGGTAGGTCCGGACACTGAAGCTTTCCTT. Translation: CASKVGPDTEAFL.